The following is a T cell receptor (beta chain) sequence with its context. The sample is drawn from a study of blood T cell repertoires in COVID-19. The table came from immunoSEQ multiplex PCR; TCRdb's copy has only in-frame clones and leaves some out. The table records about 190,000 clones, 65% to 80% of them present only once. CDR1 and CDR2 from the germline V gene are SGHKS and YYEKEE (reference sequence). Trimming took 8 bases from V and 2 from J, leaving 13 bases between them. The CDR3 extends over 13 amino acids. The sample taken for sequencing was PBMCs or T cells enriched from blood (not recorded which). The chain carries TRBV5-5 and TRBJ1-2; D uncertain. The TCR sequence derives from a woman aged 45-59 years with acute COVID-19. CDR3 nucleotide sequence: TGTGCCAGTACTACCGCAAGCAACTATGGCTACACCTTC. Its protein product is CASTTASNYGYTF.